The 8 T cell receptor beta chains given below trace back to one sample, sequenced in a study of cytomegalovirus exposure and HLA in healthy donors. Some clones are missing from TCRdb's copy, which holds only in-frame ones; the method was immunoSEQ multiplex PCR. The data contain hundreds of thousands of clones, 86% of them seen just once; the ten biggest clones take up approximately 0.8%. Sequencing was performed on PBMCs. Every receptor here comes from a woman under 30 in good health and CMV-seronegative.

Only one count was recorded for this clone. The V gene is TRBV11-3, the J gene TRBJ2-1; D perhaps matches TRBD2 (5 bases). V shed 6 bases and J shed 6 bases, with 12 bases lying between them. Germline V gives CDR1 SGHNT, CDR2 YENEEA. CDR3 size: 13 residues. The CDR3 loop is CASRAARSNEQFF. In nucleotides, the CDR3 is TGTGCCAGCAGAGCGGCCCGTTCCAATGAGCAGTTCTTC.

In DNA, the CDR3 is TGTGCCACCAGCGCGAGGACTAGCGGCCTCTACGAGCAGTACTTC. It codes for CATSARTSGLYEQYF. The chain uses TRBV19 and TRBJ2-7, with 10 bases fitting TRBD2. Per germline, CDR1 LNHDA and CDR2 SQIVND (reference sequence). The CDR3 consists of 15 residues. V shed 10 bases, J shed 3 bases, and the junction held 12 bases outside the gene matches.

The chain couples TRBV28 to TRBJ2-2; D is uncertain. This CDR3 contains 14 residues. V gave up 3 bases and J gave up 4 bases, with 9 bases separating them. Germline V gene sequence: CDR1 MDHEN, CDR2 SYDVKM. The CDR3 DNA sequence: TGTGCCAGCAGTTTTCTGCGTTTCACCGGGGAGCTGTTTTTT. Protein: CASSFLRFTGELFF.

This rearrangement joins TRBV18 to TRBJ2-7; 7 bases fit TRBD2. Germline V CDR1 and CDR2: KGHSH, LQKENI. V shed 5 bases and J 4 bases; nucleotides not matched to a gene: 23. The CDR3 contains 19 residues. The DNA for the CDR3 is TGTGCCAGCTCAGTGGTTGGGACTAAGGCAACCCTTGGGGTTTACGAGCAGTACTTC. Protein sequence: CASSVVGTKATLGVYEQYF.

The V gene is TRBV10-2, the J gene TRBJ2-7, with 8 bases aligning to TRBD2. V was pared by 4 bases and J by 4 bases, with 9 bases of the junction left unmatched. Germline loops: CDR1 WSHSY, CDR2 SAAADI. The CDR3 sequence is 15 residues long. The CDR3 coding sequence is TGCGCCAGCAGTGTCTTAGCGGGACCCCTTTACGAGCAGTACTTC. It encodes CASSVLAGPLYEQYF.

The chain combines TRBV27 with TRBJ2-4; D might be TRBD2 (5 bases). The CDR3 is 16 amino acids. V was trimmed by 6 bases and J by 0 bases, leaving 15 bases between them. The V gene's germline CDR1 is MNHEY and CDR2 SMNVEV (reference sequence). DNA for the CDR3: TGTGCCAGCAGGACAAGGAGCGGTATAGCCAAAAACATTCAGTACTTC. Amino acid sequence: CASRTRSGIAKNIQYF.

The CDR3 DNA reads as TGTGCCAGCAGCCAATTAGCCTACAATGAGCAGTTCTTC. Amino acid sequence: CASSQLAYNEQFF. The J gene is TRBJ2-1, the V gene TRBV14, with D uncertain. Trimming took 2 bases from V and 2 from J, leaving 4 bases between them. Germline V gene sequence: CDR1 SGHDN, CDR2 FVKESK. The CDR3 consists of 13 residues.

The chain joins TRBV5-4 to TRBJ2-7; 7 nucleotides align to TRBD2. Germline V lookup: CDR1 SGHNT, CDR2 YYREEE (reference sequence). V was clipped by 1 base and J by 2 bases; unmatched bases: 6. The CDR3 extends over 15 amino acids. In DNA form, the CDR3 reads TGTGCCAGCAGCTTGAAGAGGGAGGGCCCCTACGAGCAGTACTTC. It specifies CASSLKREGPYEQYF.